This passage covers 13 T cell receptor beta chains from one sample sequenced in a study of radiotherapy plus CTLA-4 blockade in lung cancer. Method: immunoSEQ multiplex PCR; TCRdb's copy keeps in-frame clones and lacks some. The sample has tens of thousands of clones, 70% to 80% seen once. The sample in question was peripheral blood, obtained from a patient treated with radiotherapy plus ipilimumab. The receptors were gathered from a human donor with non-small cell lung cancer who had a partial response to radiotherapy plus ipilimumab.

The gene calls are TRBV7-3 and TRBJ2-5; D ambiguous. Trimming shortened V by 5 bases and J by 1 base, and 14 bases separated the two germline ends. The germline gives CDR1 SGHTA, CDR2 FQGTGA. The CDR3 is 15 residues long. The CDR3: CASSSRPGVQETQYF. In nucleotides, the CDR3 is TGTGCCAGCAGCAGTCGACCGGGTGTCCAAGAGACCCAGTACTTC. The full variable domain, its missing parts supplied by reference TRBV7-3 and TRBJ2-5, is GAGVSQTPSNKVTEKGKYVELRCDPISGHTALYWYRQSLGQGPEFLIYFQGTGAADDSGLPNDRFFAVRPEGSVSTLKIQRTERGDSAVYLCASSSRPGVQETQYFGPGTRLLVL.

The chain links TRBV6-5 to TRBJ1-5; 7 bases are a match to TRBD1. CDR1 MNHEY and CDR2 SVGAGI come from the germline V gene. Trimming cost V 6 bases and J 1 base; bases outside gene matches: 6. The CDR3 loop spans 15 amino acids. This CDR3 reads CASSKGQLSNQPQHF. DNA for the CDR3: TGTGCCAGCAGCAAGGGACAGTTAAGCAATCAGCCCCAGCATTTT.

Here the CDR3 reads CASSPGTGKETQYF. CDR3 sequence (DNA): TGTGCCAGCAGCCCCGGGACAGGGAAGGAGACCCAGTACTTC. The chain couples TRBV6-1 to TRBJ2-5; TRBD1 matches at 9 bases. This CDR3 is 14 amino acids long. From germline, CDR1 is MNHNS and CDR2 SASEGT. J was trimmed by 5 bases and V by 6 bases; bases with no gene match: 7.

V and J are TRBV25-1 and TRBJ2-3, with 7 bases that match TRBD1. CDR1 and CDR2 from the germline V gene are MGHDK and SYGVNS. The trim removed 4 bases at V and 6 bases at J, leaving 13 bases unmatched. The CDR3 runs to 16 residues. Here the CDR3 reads CASSGTTGAPSDTQYF. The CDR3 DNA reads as TGTGCCAGCAGTGGGACCACAGGGGCTCCGAGCGATACGCAGTATTTT.

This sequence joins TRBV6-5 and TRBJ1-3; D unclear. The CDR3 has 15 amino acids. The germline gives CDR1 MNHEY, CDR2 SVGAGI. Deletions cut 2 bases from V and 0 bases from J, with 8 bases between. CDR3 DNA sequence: TGTGCCAGCAGTTACAAACACAGCTCTGGAAACACCATATATTTT. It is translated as CASSYKHSSGNTIYF.

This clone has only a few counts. In DNA, the CDR3 is TGTGCCAGCAGTGATATAAGGGACAGGGTGTACTTC. Protein product: CASSDIRDRVYF. The J gene is TRBJ2-5, the V gene TRBV6-1; 9 bases agree with TRBD1. The CDR3 is made up of 12 amino acids. CDR1 MNHNS and CDR2 SASEGT come from the germline V gene. Germline trimming cut 3 bases from V and 13 bases from J; bases unmatched to any gene: 6.

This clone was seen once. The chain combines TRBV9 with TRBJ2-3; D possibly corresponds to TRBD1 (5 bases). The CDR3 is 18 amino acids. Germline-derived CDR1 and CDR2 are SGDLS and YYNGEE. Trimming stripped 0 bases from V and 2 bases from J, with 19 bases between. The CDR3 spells CASSVGSSTAQHTDTQYF. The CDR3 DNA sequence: TGTGCCAGCAGCGTAGGTTCGTCGACAGCGCAACACACAGATACGCAGTATTTT.

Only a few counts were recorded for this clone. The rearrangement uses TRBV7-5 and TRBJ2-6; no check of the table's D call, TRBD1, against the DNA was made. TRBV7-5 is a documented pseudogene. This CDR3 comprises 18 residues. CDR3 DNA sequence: TGTGTCAGAAGCAGAATGGAGACAGGGAGGACTGGGGCCAACGTCCTGACTTTC. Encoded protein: CVRSRMETGRTGANVLTF.

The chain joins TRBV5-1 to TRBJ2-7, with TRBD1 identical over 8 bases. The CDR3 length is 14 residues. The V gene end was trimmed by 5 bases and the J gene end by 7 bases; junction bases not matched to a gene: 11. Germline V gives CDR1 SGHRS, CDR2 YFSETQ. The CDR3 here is CASSSSQGAREQYF. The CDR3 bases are TGCGCCAGCAGTTCCTCCCAGGGGGCGCGGGAGCAGTACTTC.

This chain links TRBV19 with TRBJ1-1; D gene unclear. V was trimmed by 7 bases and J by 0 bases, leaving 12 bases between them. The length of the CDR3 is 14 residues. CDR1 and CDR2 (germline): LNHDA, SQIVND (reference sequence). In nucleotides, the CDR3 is TGTGCCAGTACCCTCGAGTATATGAACACTGAAGCTTTCTTT. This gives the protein CASTLEYMNTEAFF.

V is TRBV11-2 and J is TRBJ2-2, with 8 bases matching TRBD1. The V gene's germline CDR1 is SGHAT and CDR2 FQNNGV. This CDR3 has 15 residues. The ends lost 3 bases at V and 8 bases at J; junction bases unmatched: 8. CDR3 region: CASSLTTGGTGELFF. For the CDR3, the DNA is TGTGCCAGCAGCTTGACAACAGGGGGGACGGGGGAGCTGTTTTTT.

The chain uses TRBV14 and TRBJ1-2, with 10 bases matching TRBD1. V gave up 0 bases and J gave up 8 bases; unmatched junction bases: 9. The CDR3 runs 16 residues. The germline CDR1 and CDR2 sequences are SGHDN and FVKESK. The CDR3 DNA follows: TGTGCCAGCAGCCAAGACTTCGGACAGGGGGTTTTCGGCTACACCTTC. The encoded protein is CASSQDFGQGVFGYTF.

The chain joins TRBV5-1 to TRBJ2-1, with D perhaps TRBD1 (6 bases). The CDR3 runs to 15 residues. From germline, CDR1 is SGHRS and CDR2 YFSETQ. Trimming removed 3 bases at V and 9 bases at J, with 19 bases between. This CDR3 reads CASSSAPTGLSEQFF. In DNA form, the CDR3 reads TGCGCCAGCAGCTCGGCCCCCACAGGGCTATCTGAGCAGTTCTTC.